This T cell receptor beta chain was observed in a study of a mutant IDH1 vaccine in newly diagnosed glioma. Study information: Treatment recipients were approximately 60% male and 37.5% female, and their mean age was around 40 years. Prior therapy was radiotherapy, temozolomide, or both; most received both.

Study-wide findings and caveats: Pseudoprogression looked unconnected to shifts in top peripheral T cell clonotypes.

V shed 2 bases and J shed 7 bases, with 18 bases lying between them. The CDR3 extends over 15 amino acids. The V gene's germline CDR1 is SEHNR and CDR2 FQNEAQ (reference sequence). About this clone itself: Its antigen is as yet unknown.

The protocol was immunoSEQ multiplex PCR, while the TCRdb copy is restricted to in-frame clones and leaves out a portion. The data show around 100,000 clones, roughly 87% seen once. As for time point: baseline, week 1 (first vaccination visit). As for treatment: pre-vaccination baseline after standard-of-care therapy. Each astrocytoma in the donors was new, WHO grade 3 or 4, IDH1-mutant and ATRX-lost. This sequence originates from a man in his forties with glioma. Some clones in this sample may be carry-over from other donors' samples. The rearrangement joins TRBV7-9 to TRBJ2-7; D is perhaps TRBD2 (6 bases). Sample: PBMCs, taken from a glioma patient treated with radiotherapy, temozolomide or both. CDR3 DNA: TGTGCCAGCAGCTTATATGACGGGAGCGGGTCGGAGCAGTACTTC. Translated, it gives CASSLYDGSGSEQYF.